The TCR beta chain under discussion was sequenced for a study of vaccination effects on CD4 cells after COVID-19. Expansion with viral peptide pools was applied to antigen-specific CD4+ T cells by the ViraFEST assay prior to sequencing. Isolating CD4+ T cells followed around nine days of culture. Nobody among the vaccine recipients had prior SARS-CoV-2 infection (nucleocapsid antibodies were negative). A few million PBMC per well received approximately 10 IU/ml IL-2 and 9 to 10 ug/ml peptides in culture. Remarks on this clone: Its cognate antigen is unknown.

The CDR3 spans 16 residues. Unmatched junction bases numbered 5, after V lost 0 bases and J lost 3 bases. In germline, CDR1 is WNHNN, CDR2 SYGVQD (reference sequence). The protocol was immunoSEQ multiplex PCR, while the TCRdb copy is restricted to in-frame clones and leaves out a portion. The data hold around 63,000 clones, with roughly 80% observed a single time. The TCR comes from a human donor who received a COVID-19 vaccine. Sequenced material: CD4+ T cells from PBMCs cultured with HCoV-OC43 spike peptides, taken before COVID-19 vaccination. Documented subset: HCoV-OC43 spike overlapping peptide pool stimulation. This sequence joins TRBV10-1 and TRBJ2-3, with 8 positions matching TRBD2. The CDR3 DNA sequence: TGCGCCAGCAGTGAGTCCATAGCGGGGTCGACAGATACGCAGTATTTT. Translation: CASSESIAGSTDTQYF.